These 26 T cell receptor gamma chains originate from one sample sequenced in a study of intestinal T cells in coeliac disease. The TRG library came from 200 to 250 ng of biopsy DNA amplified with LymphoTrack primers. TCRdb made new clone calls on the multiplex PCR reads using CATT. The table lists 700 to 800 gamma-chain clones, around 48% of them singletons. Ten to eleven formalin-fixed paraffin-embedded scrolls, each 5 µm thick, supplied each case's genomic DNA. The sample was a duodenal biopsy. The origin of the receptors is a human donor with celiac disease.

The DNA of the CDR3 is TGTGCCACCTGGATAGGCGGGACCACTGGTTGGTTCAAGATATTT. This codes for CATWIGGTTGWFKIF. The chain joins TRGV8 to TRGJP1. The CDR3 is 15 residues long. Losses at the gene ends were 6 bases for V and 2 bases for J; bases not matched to a gene: 9. Looked up from germline, CDR1 is VENAVY and CDR2 is YDSYNSRV.

The chain couples TRGV8 to TRGJ1 or TRGJ2. Germline CDR1 VENAVY, CDR2 YDSYNSRV. The CDR3 has 12 amino acids. The CDR3 is CAPGIYYYKKLF. The CDR3 DNA is TGTGCACCTGGGATATATTATTATAAGAAACTCTTT.

This clone was detected only a few times. The chain is built from TRGV4 and TRGJP2. V was clipped by 8 bases and J by 0 bases; unmatched bases: 6. The CDR3 totals 14 residues. Germline V gives CDR1 EGSTGY, CDR2 YDSYTSSV. This CDR3 is CATYIYSSDWIKTF. The CDR3 DNA follows: TGTGCCACCTACATATATAGTAGTGATTGGATCAAGACGTTT.

With regard to this clone: No DNA is shown, since the ends of the CDR3 on it are uncertain; the CDR3 is the one TCRdb lists. This chain uses TRGV11 with TRGJ1 or TRGJ2. TRGV11 is assigned to the ORF class and has an uncertain function. The CDR3 spans 17 residues, counting both ends. The CDR3 region is CTTVPVRSSQGGFKKLF.

In its sample, this clone ranks as large. The J gene is TRGJP1, the V gene TRGV8. Germline V lookup: CDR1 VENAVY, CDR2 YDSYNSRV. The CDR3 consists of 15 residues. The DNA for the CDR3 is TGTGCACCTGGGATAGAGGATACCACTGGTTGGTTCAAGATATTT. This encodes CAPGIEDTTGWFKIF.

By sample fraction, this clone is hyperexpanded. CDR3: CAAWDNTTTGWFKIF. The CDR3 DNA reads TGTGCTGCGTGGGACAATACGACCACTGGTTGGTTCAAGATATTT. This rearrangement joins TRGV10 to TRGJP1. TRGV10 is assigned to the ORF class and has an uncertain function. The V and J ends lost 8 bases and 2 bases, in that order; junction bases with no gene match: 9. The length of the CDR3 is 15 residues.

This clone ranks as large (0.1 to 1%). Here the CDR3 DNA reads TGTGCCACCTGGGATGGGCCGAATTATTATAAGAAACTCTTT. Translating it yields CATWDGPNYYKKLF. The chain couples TRGV4 to TRGJ1 or TRGJ2. CDR1 is EGSTGY and CDR2 is YDSYTSSV in the germline V gene. V was pared by 0 bases and J by 0 bases, with 2 bases of the junction left unmatched. The CDR3 is made up of 14 amino acids.

For this clone: This clone may be a read error of a much larger clone one base away. The chain carries TRGV2 and TRGJ1 or TRGJ2. Germline-derived CDR1 and CDR2 are EGSNGY and YDSYNSKV. V gave up 0 bases and J gave up 7 bases; unmatched junction bases: 6. The CDR3 loop spans 13 amino acids. CDR3 in amino acids: CATWDGPDYKKLF. CDR3 DNA: TGTGCCACCTGGGACGGGCCGGACTATAAGAAACTCTTT.

By frequency in the sample, this clone is hyperexpanded. The chain recombines TRGV11 with TRGJP1. TRGV11 is an ORF; its function is uncertain. CDR3 length: 17 amino acids. V trimming: 0 bases; J trimming: 5 bases; junction bases outside the gene matches: 9. The CDR3 protein is CACWIRHQRPTGWFKIF. The CDR3 DNA reads as TGTGCCTGCTGGATTAGGCACCAAAGACCGACTGGTTGGTTCAAGATATTT.

Remarks on this clone: This DNA's translation and the protein TCRdb lists, from a much larger clone, do not match at residue 8, likely due to a read error; the protein shown is translated from the DNA. V usage is TRGV8 and J usage is TRGJP1. Germline V gene lookup returns CDR1 VENAVY and CDR2 YDSYNSRV. This CDR3 region has 14 residues. The CDR3 protein is CATWEYTAGWFKIF. CDR3 sequence (DNA): TGTGCCACCTGGGAATATACCGCTGGTTGGTTCAAGATATTT.

The genes are TRGV9 and TRGJP1. CDR3 length equals 16 residues. Unmatched junction bases numbered 7, after V lost 0 bases and J lost 3 bases. Looked up from germline, CDR1 is GITISATS and CDR2 is ISYDGTV (reference sequence). The CDR3 DNA follows: TGTGCCTTGTGGGAGGTGCCCATACCCACTGGTTGGTTCAAGATATTT. Protein: CALWEVPIPTGWFKIF.

In this sample, this clone turned up a few times. The J gene is TRGJP1, the V gene TRGV9. CDR1 is GITISATS, CDR2 ISYDGTV, per germline (reference sequence). V trimming: 0 bases; J trimming: 0 bases; junction bases outside the gene matches: 16. The CDR3 extends over 20 amino acids. Written as DNA, the CDR3 is TGTGCCTTGTGGGAGGTGCCCCCGTGCCCACCTTATACCACTGGTTGGTTCAAGATATTT. This sequence encodes CALWEVPPCPPYTTGWFKIF.

This clone has more than one count but fewer than ten. J is TRGJP1 and V is TRGV2. V was clipped by 5 bases and J by 7 bases; unmatched bases: 13. CDR1 and CDR2 (germline): EGSNGY, YDSYNSKV. This CDR3 is built from 15 residues. CDR3 nucleotide sequence: TGTGCCACCTGGGGACGGGGGGGTATTGGTTGGTTCAAGATATTT. Protein product: CATWGRGGIGWFKIF.

By its share, this clone is large. V is TRGV8 and J is TRGJ1 or TRGJ2. The CDR3 is 13 amino acids. V gave up 2 bases and J gave up 12 bases; unmatched junction bases: 13. The germline V gene has CDR1 VENAVY and CDR2 YDSYNSRV. The CDR3 bases are TGTGCCACCTGGGATAAGCGAAGGGGGAGGAAACTCTTT. Encoded protein: CATWDKRRGRKLF.

This clone showed up just a few times. A much larger clone lies one base from this, so it may be a read error. As DNA, the CDR3 is TGTGCCACCTGGGATATATATGGGGCCGCTGGTTGGTTCAAGATATTT. It is translated as CATWDIYGAAGWFKIF. The rearrangement uses TRGV8 and TRGJP1. Trimming removed 2 bases from V and 6 bases from J; junction bases left unmatched: 12. Germline V gene data show CDR1 as VENAVY and CDR2 as YDSYNSRV. The CDR3 totals 16 residues.

The chain joins TRGV11 to TRGJ1 or TRGJ2. TRGV11 is an ORF, with its function uncertain. The CDR3 consists of 15 residues. J gave up 13 bases and V 0 bases, and 15 bases lay outside the gene matches. CDR3 loop: CACWIRHALLISKLF. The CDR3 region has the DNA TGTGCCTGCTGGATTAGGCACGCATTATTAATAAGTAAACTCTTT.

A remark on this clone: The translation of this DNA and the TCRdb protein of a much larger clone differ at residue 6, probably owing to a read error; the protein shown here is translated from the DNA. In DNA form, the CDR3 reads TGTGCTGCGTGGGATCATAATAAGAAACTCTTT. Its protein is CAAWDHNKKLF. This chain joins TRGV10 and TRGJ1 or TRGJ2. TRGV10 is marked as an open reading frame, function uncertain. The CDR3 extends over 11 amino acids. J gave up 8 bases and V 8 bases, and 7 bases lay outside the gene matches.

CDR3 amino acids: CAAWDYKSGWFKIF. The CDR3 nucleotides read TGTGCTGCGTGGGATTATAAATCTGGTTGGTTCAAGATATTT. The chain links TRGV10 to TRGJP1. TRGV10 counts as an open reading frame of uncertain function. Trimming at V came to 8 bases and at J to 6 bases, leaving 10 bases not matched to a gene. The CDR3 is 14 amino acids.

This chain uses TRGV10 with TRGJ1 or TRGJ2. TRGV10 is an ORF, with its function uncertain. Losses at the gene ends were 8 bases for V and 6 bases for J; bases not matched to a gene: 14. The CDR3 runs 14 residues. CDR3 residues: CAAWGRNYRYKKLF. The CDR3 DNA reads as TGTGCTGCGTGGGGACGTAATTACCGTTATAAGAAACTCTTT.

The chain uses TRGV8 and TRGJ1 or TRGJ2. CDR1 is VENAVY and CDR2 is YDSYNSRV in the germline V gene. J lost 0 bases, V lost 7 bases, and 3 bases had no gene match. The CDR3 has 12 amino acids. Here the CDR3 reads CATCRNYYKKLF. CDR3 DNA sequence: TGTGCCACCTGCCGGAATTATTATAAGAAACTCTTT.

There are a few counts of this clone. V usage is TRGV9 and J usage is TRGJP1. The CDR3 runs to 18 residues. Germline CDR1 and CDR2: GITISATS and ISYDGTV (reference sequence). Trimming cost V 5 bases and J 0 bases; bases outside gene matches: 15. This CDR3 is CALWGGAWGYTTGWFKIF. The CDR3 nucleotides read TGTGCCTTGTGGGGAGGTGCGTGGGGATATACCACTGGTTGGTTCAAGATATTT.

This clone was counted between two and nine times. The rearrangement uses TRGV8 and TRGJ1 or TRGJ2. V shed 6 bases and J 3 bases; nucleotides not matched to a gene: 5. The CDR3 is 12 residues long. Germline values: CDR1 VENAVY, CDR2 YDSYNSRV. The CDR3 coding sequence is TGTGCCACCTGGATCCCTTATTATAAGAAACTCTTT. Translation: CATWIPYYKKLF.

The rearrangement links TRGV11 to TRGJP1. TRGV11 is flagged as an ORF with uncertain function. The J segment lost 1 base and the V segment lost 15 bases, leaving 20 bases of the junction unmatched. CDR3 length: 17 residues. CDR3 region: CALLGYPSPTTGWFKIF. CDR3 DNA: TGTGCCCTGCTCGGATACCCTTCCCCTACCACTGGTTGGTTCAAGATATTT.

This clone counts as large (0.1 to 1%). The chain is built from TRGV3 and TRGJ1 or TRGJ2. The CDR3 totals 15 residues. V was pared by 3 bases and J by 4 bases, with 12 bases of the junction left unmatched. CDR1 is VTNTFY and CDR2 is YDVSTARD in the germline V gene (reference sequence). In nucleotides, the CDR3 is TGTGCCACCTGGGACTGTCTTTTGTCCTATTATAAGAAACTCTTT. It is translated as CATWDCLLSYYKKLF.

In this sample, this clone is large (0.1 to 1%). The chain combines TRGV3 with TRGJ1 or TRGJ2. The CDR3 runs 15 residues. Germline lookup yields CDR1 VTNTFY and CDR2 YDVSTARD (reference sequence). V lost 2 bases to trimming and J lost 2 bases; unmatched junction nucleotides: 9. In DNA, the CDR3 is TGTGCCACCTGGGACACCCGACCCCATTATTATAAGAAACTCTTT. Translated: CATWDTRPHYYKKLF.

This clone is hyperexpanded within its sample. The same CDR3 can be traced to other DNA sequences in this sample. This chain uses TRGV8 with TRGJP1. The CDR3 consists of 16 residues. Germline V lookup: CDR1 VENAVY, CDR2 YDSYNSRV. The V gene end was trimmed by 2 bases and the J gene end by 3 bases; junction bases not matched to a gene: 9. CDR3 sequence reads: CATWDIYGATGWFKIF. The CDR3 DNA sequence: TGTGCCACCTGGGATATATATGGGGCCACTGGTTGGTTCAAGATATTT.